The subject of this entry is one T cell receptor beta chain. The data belong to a study of sequential checkpoint blockade in melanoma. Study-wide context: After both sequences, patients received maintenance nivolumab.

Only in-frame clones appear in the TCRdb table, and some are missing; sequencing was by immunoSEQ multiplex PCR. The sample lists approximately 8,400 clones, around 60% occurring once. Stated treatment: randomized to nivolumab then ipilimumab (arm A) or the reverse (arm B). None of the patients previously received DNA-damaging chemotherapy. From thawed PBMCs, live CD3+CD8+ cells negative for CD19 and CD56 were sorted. The CDR3 covers 15 residues. V shed 6 bases and J 2 bases; nucleotides not matched to a gene: 10. Germline V gene data show CDR1 as PRHDT and CDR2 as FYEKMQ (reference sequence). Sample: CD8+ T cells sorted from blood (inferred from file names), taken from a patient given nivolumab and ipilimumab in sequence. V usage is TRBV13 and J usage is TRBJ2-7, with TRBD1 identical over 7 bases. This TCR was recovered from a human patient with melanoma. Some clones in this sample may be carry-over from other donors' samples. The CDR3 sequence is CASSFIETGTYEQYF. CDR3 DNA sequence: TGTGCCAGCAGTTTTATCGAGACAGGGACCTACGAGCAGTACTTC.